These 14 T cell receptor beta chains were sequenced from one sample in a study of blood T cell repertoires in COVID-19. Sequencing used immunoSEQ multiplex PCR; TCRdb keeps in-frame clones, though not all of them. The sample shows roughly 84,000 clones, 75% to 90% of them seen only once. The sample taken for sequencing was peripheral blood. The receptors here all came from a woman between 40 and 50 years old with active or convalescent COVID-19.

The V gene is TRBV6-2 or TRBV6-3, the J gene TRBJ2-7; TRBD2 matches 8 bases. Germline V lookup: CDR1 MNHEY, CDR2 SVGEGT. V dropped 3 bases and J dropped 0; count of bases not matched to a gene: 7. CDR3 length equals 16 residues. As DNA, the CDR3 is TGTGCCAGCAGTTATGAGGTAGCGGGGACCTCCTACGAGCAGTACTTC. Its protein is CASSYEVAGTSYEQYF.

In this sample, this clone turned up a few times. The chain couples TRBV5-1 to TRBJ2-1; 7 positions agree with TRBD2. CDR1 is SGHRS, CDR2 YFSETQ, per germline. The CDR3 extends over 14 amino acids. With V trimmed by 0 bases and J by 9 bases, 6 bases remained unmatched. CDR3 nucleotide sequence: TGCGCCAGCAGCTTGGGACTAGCCCGAACTGAGCAGTTCTTC. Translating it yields CASSLGLARTEQFF.

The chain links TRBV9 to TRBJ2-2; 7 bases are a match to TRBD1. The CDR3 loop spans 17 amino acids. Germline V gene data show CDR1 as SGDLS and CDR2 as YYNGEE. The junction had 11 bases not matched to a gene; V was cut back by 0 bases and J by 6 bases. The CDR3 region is CASSVAVGYRGAGELFF. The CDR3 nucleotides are TGTGCCAGCAGCGTAGCCGTCGGATACAGGGGTGCCGGGGAGCTGTTTTTT.

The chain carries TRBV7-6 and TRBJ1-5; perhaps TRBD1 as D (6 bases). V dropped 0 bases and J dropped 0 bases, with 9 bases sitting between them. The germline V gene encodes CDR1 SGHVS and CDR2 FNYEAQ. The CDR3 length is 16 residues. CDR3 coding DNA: TGTGCCAGCAGCTTAGCGTCCAGGGGTAGCAATCAGCCCCAGCATTTT. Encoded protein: CASSLASRGSNQPQHF. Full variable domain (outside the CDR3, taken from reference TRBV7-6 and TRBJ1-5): GAGVSQSPRYKVTKRGQDVALRCDPISGHVSLYWYRQALGQGPEFLTYFNYEAQQDKSGLPNDRFSAERPEGSISTLTIQRTEQRDSAMYRCASSLASRGSNQPQHFGDGTRLSIL.

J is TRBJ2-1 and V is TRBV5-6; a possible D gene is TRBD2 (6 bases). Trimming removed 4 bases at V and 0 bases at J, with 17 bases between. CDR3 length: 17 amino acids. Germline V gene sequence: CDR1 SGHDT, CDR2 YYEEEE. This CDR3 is CASSPPRGWSSYNEQFF. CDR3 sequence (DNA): TGTGCCAGCAGCCCTCCCCGGGGGTGGAGCTCCTACAATGAGCAGTTCTTC.

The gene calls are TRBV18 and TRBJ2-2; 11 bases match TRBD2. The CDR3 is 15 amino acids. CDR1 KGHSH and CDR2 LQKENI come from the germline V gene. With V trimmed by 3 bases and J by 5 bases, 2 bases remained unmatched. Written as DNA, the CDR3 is TGTGCCAGCTCACCTACTAGCGGGAGAACCGGGGAGCTGTTTTTT. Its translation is CASSPTSGRTGELFF.

CDR3 sequence (DNA): TGTGCCATCAGTGAGTCGAATCAGGGGATTCCTGAAGCTTTCTTT. Translation gives CAISESNQGIPEAFF. The chain combines TRBV10-3 with TRBJ1-1; tentative D call: TRBD1 (6 bases). Germline CDR1 reads ENHRY; CDR2 reads SYGVKD. The CDR3 spans 15 residues. The V end lost 0 bases, the J end lost 6 bases, and 14 bases lay between the germline ends.

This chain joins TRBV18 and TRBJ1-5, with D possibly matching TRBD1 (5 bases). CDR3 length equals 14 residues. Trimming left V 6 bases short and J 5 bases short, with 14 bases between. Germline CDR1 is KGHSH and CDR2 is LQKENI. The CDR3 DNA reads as TGTGCCAGCTCGGGATTAGGAGGGGATCAGCCCCAGCATTTT. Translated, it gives CASSGLGGDQPQHF.

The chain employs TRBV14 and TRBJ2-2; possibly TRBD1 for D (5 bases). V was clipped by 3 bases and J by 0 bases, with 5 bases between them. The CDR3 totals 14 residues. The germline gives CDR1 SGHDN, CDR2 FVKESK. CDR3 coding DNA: TGTGCCAGCAGCCAGACAGCGAACACCGGGGAGCTGTTTTTT. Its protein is CASSQTANTGELFF.

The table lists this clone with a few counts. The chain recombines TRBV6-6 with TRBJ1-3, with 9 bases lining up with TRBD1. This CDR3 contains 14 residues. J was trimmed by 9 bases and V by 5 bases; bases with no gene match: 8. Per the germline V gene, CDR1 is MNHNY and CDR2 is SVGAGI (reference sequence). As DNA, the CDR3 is TGTGCCAGCAGTCCCGGACAGGGGATGGGCACCATATATTTT. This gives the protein CASSPGQGMGTIYF.

The CDR3 DNA follows: TGCGCCAGCAGTGAGCAGGGATCAGCTTCACCCCTCCACTTT. This codes for CASSEQGSASPLHF. The rearrangement joins TRBV10-1 to TRBJ1-6; a possible D gene is TRBD1 (5 bases). V shed 2 bases and J shed 9 bases, with 11 bases lying between them. Germline V CDR1 and CDR2: WNHNN, SYGVQD (reference sequence). The CDR3 length is 14 residues.

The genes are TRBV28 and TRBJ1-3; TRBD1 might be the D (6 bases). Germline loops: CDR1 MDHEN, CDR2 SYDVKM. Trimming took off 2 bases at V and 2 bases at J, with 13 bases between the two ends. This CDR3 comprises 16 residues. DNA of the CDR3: TGTGCCAGCAGTTTACCCATTACAGGGACTGGAAACACCATATATTTT. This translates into CASSLPITGTGNTIYF. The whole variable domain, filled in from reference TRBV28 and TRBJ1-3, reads DVKVTQSSRYLVKRTGEKVFLECVQDMDHENMFWYRQDPGLGLRLIYFSYDVKMKEKGDIPEGYSVSREKKERFSLILESASTNQTSMYLCASSLPITGTGNTIYFGEGSWLTVV.

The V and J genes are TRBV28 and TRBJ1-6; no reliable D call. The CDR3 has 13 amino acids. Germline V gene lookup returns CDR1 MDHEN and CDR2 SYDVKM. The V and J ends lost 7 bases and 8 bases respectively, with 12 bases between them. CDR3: CASNDIIDSPLHF. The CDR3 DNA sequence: TGTGCCAGCAACGACATTATCGATTCACCCCTCCACTTT.

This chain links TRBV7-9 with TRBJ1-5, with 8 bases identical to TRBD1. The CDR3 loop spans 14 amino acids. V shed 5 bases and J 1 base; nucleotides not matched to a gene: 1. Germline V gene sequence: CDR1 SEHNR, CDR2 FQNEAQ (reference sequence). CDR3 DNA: TGTGCCAGCAGCGCAGGGGGCAGCAATCAGCCCCAGCATTTT. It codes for CASSAGGSNQPQHF.